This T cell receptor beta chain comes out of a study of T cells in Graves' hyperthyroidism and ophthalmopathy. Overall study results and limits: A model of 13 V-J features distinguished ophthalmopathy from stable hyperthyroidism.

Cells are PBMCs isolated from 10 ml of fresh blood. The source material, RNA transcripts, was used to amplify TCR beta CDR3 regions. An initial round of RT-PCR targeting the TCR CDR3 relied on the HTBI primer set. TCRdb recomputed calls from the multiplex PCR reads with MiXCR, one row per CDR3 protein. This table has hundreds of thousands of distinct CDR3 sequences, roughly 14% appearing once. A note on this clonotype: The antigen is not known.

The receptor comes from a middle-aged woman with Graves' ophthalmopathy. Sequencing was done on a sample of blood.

The CDR3 DNA sequence: TGTGCCAGCAGTACTAGCGGGAGATCCCACGAGCAGTACTTC. It yields the protein CASSTSGRSHEQYF. The J gene is TRBJ2-7, the V gene TRBV12-3 or TRBV12-4; 11 nucleotides line up with TRBD2. The CDR3 is 14 residues long. With 5 bases clipped from V and 5 bases from J, the junction kept 5 bases outside the gene matches.